This TCR beta chain was identified during a study of cytomegalovirus exposure and HLA in healthy donors. Study in general: Some 87 million unique TCRs from HLA-typed donors were held in an early release of data. The study's findings and limits: No immune exposure information besides CMV serostatus was available. Per a later analysis, 15,000 to 20,000 TCR beta sequences showed association with HLA alleles at 0.05 false discovery rate.

A note on this clone: Its target is not known.

It was with 60 Vbeta and 13 Jbeta primers that the PCR ran. TCRdb keeps only in-frame clones here, not all; method: immunoSEQ multiplex PCR. This sample's table has roughly 75,000 clones. The CDR3 is 16 amino acids. V shed 4 bases and J 9 bases; nucleotides not matched to a gene: 11. Germline V gene lookup returns CDR1 KGHSH and CDR2 LQKENI. This chain links TRBV18 with TRBJ2-1; TRBD2 agrees at 11 bases. This clonotype was sampled from a boy between 10 and 17 years old in good health and CMV-seronegative. The sample comprised PBMCs. In nucleotides, the CDR3 is TGTGCCAGCTCACTCCTATCGACTAGCGGGAAGGCTGAGCAGTTCTTC. Its translation is CASSLLSTSGKAEQFF.